The T cell receptor beta chain described here comes from a study of cytomegalovirus exposure and HLA in healthy donors. On the study more broadly: In a later analysis, it was reported that the roughly 130 validation repertoires had been produced on the same platform as the roughly 700 repertoires belonging to the first cohort.

Study findings and constraints: Both high specificity and high sensitivity reportedly marked the classifier's diagnosis of cytomegalovirus status. The study flagged some 170 TCR beta chains as cytomegalovirus-associated. For most TCR sequences rarity was the rule, although some public TCRs occurred in many donors.

The CDR3 loop spans 12 amino acids. J was trimmed by 6 bases and V by 6 bases; bases with no gene match: 2. The germline V gene encodes CDR1 MDHEN and CDR2 SYDVKM. On this clone itself: What it binds is unknown.

Generated by immunoSEQ multiplex PCR, the TCRdb table keeps only in-frame clones and is missing some. The repertoire holds about 240,000 clones, with more than 75% as singletons. The origin of this receptor is a woman in her twenties or thirties in good health and CMV-seropositive. The chain is built from TRBV28 and TRBJ2-7; 10 nucleotides line up with TRBD2. The specimen sequenced was PBMCs. CDR3 nucleotide sequence: TGTGCCAGCAGATTAGCGGGAGGCGAGCAGTACTTC. This codes for CASRLAGGEQYF.